One sample yielded the 26 T cell receptor beta chains listed below, sequenced in a study of identifying expanded T cells in peripheral blood. Using immunoSEQ multiplex PCR, the repertoire was profiled, and TCRdb retains in-frame clones only, with some absent. The sample has 60,000 to 70,000 clones, under 85% seen once. The sequenced material came from blood. The receptors stem from a person aged 18 to 70 in good health.

The genes are TRBV27 and TRBJ1-6, with D hard to call. Germline assignment: CDR1 MNHEY and CDR2 SMNVEV (reference sequence). Trimming took off 5 bases at V and 10 bases at J, with 15 bases between the two ends. There are 14 residues in the CDR3. The CDR3 loop is CASSPEWEGSPLHF. The CDR3, as DNA: TGTGCCAGCAGTCCCGAGTGGGAGGGATCACCCCTCCACTTT.

This clone was counted only a few times. The V and J genes are TRBV4-1 and TRBJ2-6; possibly TRBD2 for D (5 bases). Trimming removed 1 base at V and 2 bases at J, with 6 bases between. The CDR3 extends over 15 amino acids. Germline V gene lookup returns CDR1 MGHRA and CDR2 YSYEKL. CDR3 in amino acids: CASSQGGAGANVLTF. CDR3 nucleotide sequence: TGCGCCAGCAGCCAAGGGGGAGCTGGGGCCAACGTCCTGACTTTC.

This sequence joins TRBV28 and TRBJ2-7; 7 bases map to TRBD1. The CDR3 contains 15 residues. The V gene end was trimmed by 6 bases and the J gene end by 0 bases; junction bases not matched to a gene: 8. The V gene's germline CDR1 is MDHEN and CDR2 SYDVKM. CDR3: CASRATGSRSYEQYF. The DNA for the CDR3 is TGTGCCAGCAGGGCGACAGGGAGTCGCTCCTACGAGCAGTACTTC.

This chain connects TRBV7-8 to TRBJ1-6; no reliable D call. The germline V gene has CDR1 SGHVS and CDR2 FQNEAQ. The length of the CDR3 is 16 residues. Trimming cost V 4 bases and J 0 bases, with 10 bases left between them. CDR3 nucleotides: TGTGCCAGCAGCTCCGAAATTAGCTCCTATAATTCACCCCTCCACTTT. Residues: CASSSEISSYNSPLHF.

V is TRBV18 and J is TRBJ1-2; TRBD1 might be the D (5 bases). The germline V and J ends were trimmed by 2 bases and 5 bases, with 18 bases remaining between them. CDR3 size: 16 residues. Germline CDR1 KGHSH, CDR2 LQKENI. The CDR3 loop is CASSPDLSRASYGYTF. The DNA of the CDR3 is TGTGCCAGCTCACCAGATTTAAGCAGGGCGAGTTATGGCTACACCTTC.

The V and J genes are TRBV5-1 and TRBJ1-1; D might be TRBD1 (5 bases). The V and J ends lost 4 bases and 1 base respectively, with 11 bases between them. The CDR3 is 14 residues long. Germline CDR1 is SGHRS and CDR2 is YFSETQ. The CDR3 spells CASSLGPTNTEAFF. Here the CDR3 DNA reads TGCGCCAGCAGCCTGGGACCCACGAACACTGAAGCTTTCTTT.

V usage is TRBV7-2 and J usage is TRBJ1-5, with TRBD1 matching 12 bases. The germline V gene encodes CDR1 SGHTA and CDR2 FQGNSA. V lost 5 bases and J lost 1; bases outside the gene matches: 9. The CDR3 covers 18 residues. The CDR3 coding sequence is TGTGCCAGCAGCCCCGGGACAGGGGGCTTTAGGAGCAATCAGCCCCAGCATTTT. It translates to CASSPGTGGFRSNQPQHF.

The chain carries TRBV5-1 and TRBJ1-4; 11 bases are a match to TRBD1. The length of the CDR3 is 18 residues. V lost 4 bases, J lost 0 bases, and 8 bases stayed unmatched. CDR1 and CDR2 from the germline V gene are SGHRS and YFSETQ. In DNA form, the CDR3 reads TGCGCCAGCAGCACCGGACAGGGGGCTTTAGCAACTAATGAAAAACTGTTTTTT. This translates into CASSTGQGALATNEKLFF.

The V gene is TRBV29-1, the J gene TRBJ1-1, with D tentatively TRBD1 (6 bases). The CDR3 covers 13 residues. Trimming pared 0 bases from V and 1 base from J, leaving 6 bases between. Germline CDR1 is SQVTM and CDR2 is ANQGSEA. CDR3 in amino acids: CSVEDRGNTEAFF. The CDR3 DNA follows: TGCAGCGTTGAAGACAGGGGGAACACTGAAGCTTTCTTT.

The rearrangement joins TRBV5-4 to TRBJ2-1; perhaps D is TRBD1 or TRBD2 (5 bases each). The CDR3 spans 15 residues. V shed 0 bases and J shed 5 bases, with 12 bases lying between them. Germline-derived CDR1 and CDR2 are SGHNT and YYREEE (reference sequence). This CDR3 is CASSLGGTNDNEQFF. CDR3 sequence (DNA): TGTGCCAGCAGCTTGGGAGGGACGAACGACAATGAGCAGTTCTTC.

The chain couples TRBV19 to TRBJ2-2; possibly TRBD2 for D (5 bases). The CDR3 runs 12 residues. The ends were cut back, 9 bases at V and 5 bases at J, with 10 bases in the middle. Germline V gene sequence: CDR1 LNHDA, CDR2 SQIVND (reference sequence). This CDR3 reads CASGLGTGELFF. DNA for the CDR3: TGTGCCAGCGGACTGGGGACCGGGGAGCTGTTTTTT.

V and J are TRBV19 and TRBJ2-7; D may be TRBD1 or TRBD2 (5 bases each). Germline CDR1 and CDR2: LNHDA and SQIVND (reference sequence). CDR3 length: 14 residues. V was trimmed by 9 bases and J by 1 base, leaving 16 bases between them. CDR3 loop: CASRKGDGSYEQYF. CDR3 DNA: TGTGCCAGCAGAAAAGGGGACGGTTCCTACGAGCAGTACTTC.

This chain links TRBV5-4 with TRBJ2-3, with TRBD1 matching 9 bases. Germline V CDR1 and CDR2: SGHNT, YYREEE (reference sequence). The CDR3 runs 15 residues. V was pared by 1 base and J by 4 bases, with 4 bases of the junction left unmatched. The CDR3 loop reads CASSLTGGAPDTQYF. The CDR3 DNA is TGTGCCAGCAGCTTGACAGGGGGCGCCCCAGATACGCAGTATTTT.

This chain uses TRBV7-9 with TRBJ2-2, with TRBD2 as a possible D gene (5 bases). Germline V gene lookup returns CDR1 SEHNR and CDR2 FQNEAQ (reference sequence). This CDR3 is 15 amino acids long. The ends were cut back, 7 bases at V and 5 bases at J, with 17 bases in the middle. The CDR3 DNA sequence: TGTGCCAGCATTGGGAGCGGCCTGGGTACCGGGGAGCTGTTTTTT. Its translation: CASIGSGLGTGELFF.

This chain links TRBV27 with TRBJ1-6; TRBD1 might be the D (6 bases). This CDR3 is built from 15 residues. The V gene's germline CDR1 is MNHEY and CDR2 SMNVEV (reference sequence). Trimming pared 3 bases from V and 1 base from J, leaving 7 bases between. The CDR3 protein is CASSFQGSYNSPLHF. CDR3 bases: TGTGCCAGCAGTTTTCAGGGGTCCTATAATTCACCCCTCCACTTT.

This clone was recorded once. V gene TRBV21-1 combines with J gene TRBJ2-3; the table's D call of TRBD2 was not tested on the DNA. TRBV21-1 is a documented pseudogene. CDR3 length: 20 amino acids. The CDR3 sequence is CASSKDGSGGDFPCGDTQYF. The DNA of the CDR3 is TGTGCCAGCAGCAAAGATGGAAGTGGGGGGGACTTTCCCTGCGGGGATACGCAGTATTTT.

This chain connects TRBV19 to TRBJ1-2; no definite D call. Trimming shortened V by 8 bases and J by 4 bases, and 11 bases separated the two germline ends. Germline assignment: CDR1 LNHDA and CDR2 SQIVND (reference sequence). This CDR3 comprises 12 residues. CDR3: CASAGRTYGYTF. The CDR3 nucleotides are TGTGCCAGTGCTGGACGGACCTATGGCTACACCTTC.

The chain links TRBV2 to TRBJ1-2; a weak D match, TRBD1 (6 bases). Trimming removed 7 bases at V and 8 bases at J, with 14 bases between. The CDR3 extends over 12 amino acids. CDR1 is SNHLY, CDR2 FYNNEI, per germline. The CDR3, as DNA: TGTGCCAGCATGGGCAGGGGCCGGGGCTACACCTTC. This translates into CASMGRGRGYTF.

Only a few counts were recorded for this clone. CDR3 region: CASSFVPGLDSVEQFF. DNA for the CDR3: TGTGCCAGCAGTTTTGTTCCGGGACTAGATAGCGTTGAGCAGTTCTTC. V gene TRBV7-9 combines with J gene TRBJ2-1; 8 bases line up with TRBD2. Germline CDR1 and CDR2: SEHNR and FQNEAQ (reference sequence). The CDR3 consists of 16 residues. V lost 6 bases to trimming and J lost 9 bases; unmatched junction nucleotides: 16.

The chain joins TRBV4-1 to TRBJ2-7; D ambiguous. This CDR3 spans 16 amino acids. The V gene lost 0 bases and the J gene lost 2 bases, with 14 bases spanning the gap. The germline V gene encodes CDR1 MGHRA and CDR2 YSYEKL. The CDR3 nucleotides are TGCGCCAGCAGCCAAGACCCCTCACGGAGTACCTACGAGCAGTACTTC. It encodes CASSQDPSRSTYEQYF.

V usage is TRBV6-1 and J usage is TRBJ2-3; D gene ambiguous. Trimming shortened V by 9 bases and J by 0 bases, and 7 bases separated the two germline ends. The CDR3 is 12 amino acids. Germline loops: CDR1 MNHNS, CDR2 SASEGT. CDR3 protein: CASTPSTDTQYF. In DNA, the CDR3 is TGTGCCAGTACCCCTAGCACAGATACGCAGTATTTT.

The rearrangement uses TRBV10-1 and TRBJ2-3, with no clear D. Germline V lookup: CDR1 WNHNN, CDR2 SYGVQD (reference sequence). Trimming cost V 2 bases and J 0 bases, with 3 bases left between them. This CDR3 has 13 residues. The CDR3 DNA is TGCGCCAGCAGTGAGCGTAGCACAGATACGCAGTATTTT. It translates to CASSERSTDTQYF.

V usage is TRBV7-9 and J usage is TRBJ2-7, with D possibly TRBD2 on 6 matching bases. The CDR3 length is 15 residues. Trimming shortened V by 1 base and J by 5 bases, and 15 bases separated the two germline ends. Germline loops: CDR1 SEHNR, CDR2 FQNEAQ (reference sequence). The CDR3 bases are TGTGCCAGCAGCTTAGAGGGTGGACTACCCAACGAGCAGTACTTC. It codes for CASSLEGGLPNEQYF.

The chain carries TRBV2 and TRBJ1-2, with 7 bases matching TRBD1. The ends lost 8 bases at V and 4 bases at J; junction bases unmatched: 7. Germline CDR1 and CDR2: SNHLY and FYNNEI. This CDR3 region has 13 residues. The CDR3 DNA reads TGTGCCAGCTATGAGGGGGCCGGCTATGGCTACACCTTC. Its translation is CASYEGAGYGYTF.

The chain recombines TRBV5-6 with TRBJ1-5; D not resolved. This CDR3 has 15 amino acids. Germline V lookup: CDR1 SGHDT, CDR2 YYEEEE. V shed 1 base and J shed 0 bases, with 8 bases lying between them. The CDR3 loop reads CASSLWGDSNQPQHF. The CDR3 DNA reads TGTGCCAGCAGCTTGTGGGGTGATAGCAATCAGCCCCAGCATTTT.

The rearrangement links TRBV21-1 to TRBJ2-3; whether TRBD2, the table's D call, matches the DNA was not checked. TRBV21-1 constitutes a pseudogene. CDR3 size: 19 residues. The DNA of the CDR3 is TGTGCCAGCAGCAAAGTTCCGGGACTAGCAATCCCCTGCGGAAATACGCAGTATTTT. This encodes CASSKVPGLAIPCGNTQYF.